The rows below give T cell receptor beta chains drawn from one sample of a study of blood T cells in healthy people across ages. Via MiXCR, TCRdb re-called the 5' RACE reads, giving one row per CDR3 protein. The data hold 950,000 to 1,200,000 distinct CDR3 sequences, with around two fifths observed a single time. Sequencing was done on a sample of blood. The source of these receptors is a man between 18 and 29 years old in good health. CDR3s include the opening cysteine and the closing phenylalanine or tryptophan. Each record gives: clone size, J gene, V gene, D gene, CDR3 protein, CDR3 DNA. D genes are given only for firm matches. Rows may omit the clone size; those that give it use once, few, many or a size class.

few TRBJ1-2 TRBV14 NA CASSQGRVYGYTF TGTGCCAGCAGCCAAGGACGGGTCTATGGCTACACCTTC
NA TRBJ2-7 TRBV4-2 TRBD1 CASSQQDRGPYNEQYF TGTGCCAGCAGCCAACAAGACAGGGGGCCCTACAATGAGCAGTACTTC
many TRBJ2-1 TRBV10-3 TRBD1 CAISAPGQGAYNEQFF TGTGCCATCAGTGCCCCGGGGCAGGGGGCCTACAATGAGCAGTTCTTC
NA TRBJ2-1 TRBV12-3/TRBV12-4 NA CASSSSPFLAPDRIYNEQFF TGTGCCAGCAGTTCCAGCCCATTCCTAGCTCCTGACCGTATTTACAATGAGCAGTTCTTC
few TRBJ2-1 TRBV27 TRBD2 CASRRAGGYNEQFF TGTGCCAGCAGAAGAGCGGGGGGCTACAATGAGCAGTTCTTC
NA TRBJ2-1 TRBV6-2/TRBV6-3 NA CASSPSGRAAYNEQFF TGTGCCAGCAGTCCCTCCGGACGAGCGGCCTACAATGAGCAGTTCTTC
NA TRBJ2-2 TRBV20-1 TRBD2 CSATSGGAPGELFF TGCAGTGCTACTAGCGGGGGGGCCCCCGGGGAGCTGTTTTTT
NA TRBJ2-2 TRBV5-6 NA CASSLVRPDNTGELFF TGTGCCAGCAGCTTGGTTCGACCGGACAACACCGGGGAGCTGTTTTTT
few TRBJ1-6 TRBV27 TRBD1 CASRATGVRTNSPLHF TGTGCCAGCAGGGCGACAGGGGTCCGGACGAATTCACCCCTCCACTTT
few TRBJ1-2 TRBV5-1 NA CASSLGDGTTNYGYTF TGCGCCAGCAGCTTGGGCGACGGAACGACCAACTATGGCTACACCTTC
NA TRBJ1-4 TRBV9 NA CASSVGQENEKLFF TGTGCCAGCAGCGTAGGGCAGGAAAATGAAAAACTGTTTTTT
few TRBJ1-6 TRBV25-1 NA CASSESELSPLHF TGTGCCAGCAGTGAATCGGAACTTTCACCCCTCCACTTT
NA TRBJ2-2 TRBV20-1 NA CSAGGQKNTGELFF TGCAGTGCCGGAGGACAGAAAAACACCGGGGAGCTGTTTTTT
NA TRBJ2-5 TRBV25-1 TRBD1 CASSEFTGAPQETQYF TGTGCCAGCAGTGAGTTTACAGGGGCACCTCAAGAGACCCAGTACTTC
NA TRBJ1-1 TRBV21-1 NA CASSNGGSRGTEAFF TGTGCCAGCAGCAACGGCGGCAGTAGAGGGACTGAAGCTTTCTTT
NA TRBJ2-3 TRBV20-1 TRBD2 CSARDLGWGLAGEDTQYF TGCAGTGCTAGAGATCTGGGGTGGGGGCTAGCGGGGGAGGATACGCAGTATTTT
few TRBJ1-1 TRBV5-1 NA CASSLRGKGKNTEAFF TGCGCCAGCAGCCTTCGAGGTAAGGGCAAAAACACTGAAGCTTTCTTT
few TRBJ2-3 TRBV12-3/TRBV12-4 TRBD2 CASSLEPGGTDTQYF TGTGCCAGCAGTTTAGAGCCGGGGGGGACAGATACGCAGTATTTT
NA TRBJ1-2 TRBV29-1 NA CSAGRGLRDYTF TGCAGCGCTGGGAGAGGGCTCAGGGACTACACCTTC
NA TRBJ2-1 TRBV5-1 TRBD2 CASSDGSGNNEQFF TGCGCCAGCAGCGATGGGAGCGGGAACAATGAGCAGTTCTTC
NA TRBJ2-1 TRBV7-9 NA CASSPPQTNEQFF TGTGCCAGCAGCCCCCCGCAGACCAATGAGCAGTTCTTC
NA TRBJ2-1 TRBV2 NA CASALPFDSQSYNEQFF TGTGCCAGCGCGCTCCCCTTCGACAGCCAATCCTACAATGAGCAGTTCTTC
NA TRBJ1-1 TRBV3-1 NA CASSQSFGGGFTEAFF TGTGCCAGCAGCCAAAGCTTTGGGGGGGGCTTCACTGAAGCTTTCTTT
few TRBJ1-4 TRBV20-1 NA CSASKGTREKLFF TGCAGTGCTAGTAAGGGCACCAGAGAGAAACTGTTTTTT
once TRBJ1-1 TRBV10-3 NA CASVNLNTEAFF TGTGCCAGCGTGAACTTGAACACTGAAGCTTTCTTT
NA TRBJ1-1 TRBV7-9 NA CASSPWDFVTEAFF TGTGCCAGCAGCCCCTGGGACTTTGTCACTGAAGCTTTCTTT
NA TRBJ2-1 TRBV20-1 TRBD1 CSAPGTVNYNEQFF TGCAGTGCCCCCGGGACAGTGAATTACAATGAGCAGTTCTTC
few TRBJ2-1 TRBV10-3 NA CAIISGTAEGEQFF TGTGCCATCATTTCGGGGACCGCAGAGGGTGAGCAGTTCTTC
few TRBJ1-2 TRBV6-6 NA CASRGPADYGYTF TGTGCCAGCCGTGGACCGGCGGACTATGGCTACACCTTC
NA TRBJ2-7 TRBV9 NA CASSVEAGDYYEQYF TGTGCCAGCAGCGTAGAGGCAGGGGATTACTACGAGCAGTACTTC
NA TRBJ1-2 TRBV5-1 TRBD1 CASRVGQGDFGYTF TGCGCCAGCAGGGTTGGACAGGGGGATTTTGGCTACACCTTC
NA TRBJ2-1 TRBV4-3 NA CASSQWSQSGEGEQFF TGCGCCAGCAGCCAATGGAGTCAGTCAGGGGAGGGTGAGCAGTTCTTC
NA TRBJ2-3 TRBV4-2 TRBD2 CASSPSIAGGQDTQYF TGTGCCAGCAGCCCCAGCATAGCGGGGGGGCAAGATACGCAGTATTTT
NA TRBJ2-2 TRBV20-1 TRBD1 CSATKGAQVLFF TGCAGTGCCACGAAGGGGGCCCAGGTTCTGTTTTTT
many TRBJ2-2 TRBV4-3 NA CASSQDLWTVNTGELFF TGCGCCAGCAGCCAAGATTTATGGACAGTGAACACCGGGGAGCTGTTTTTT
NA TRBJ2-7 TRBV4-1 TRBD1 CASSLTGQGIYHEQYF TGCGCCAGCAGCCTTACGGGACAGGGAATCTACCACGAGCAGTACTTC
few TRBJ1-1 TRBV7-2 NA CASSLVSGANTEAFF TGTGCCAGCAGCTTAGTGTCAGGGGCGAACACTGAAGCTTTCTTT
few TRBJ2-1 TRBV5-6 NA CASSLRRGRNNEQFF TGTGCCAGCAGCTTGAGAAGGGGTCGAAACAATGAGCAGTTCTTC
NA TRBJ1-3 TRBV6-2/TRBV6-3 NA CASSYRLPGSGNTIYF TGTGCCAGCAGTTACCGTCTACCTGGCTCTGGAAACACCATATATTTT
few TRBJ2-7 TRBV5-1 NA CASSLTSQGSYEQYF TGCGCCAGCAGCTTGACTTCGCAGGGGTCCTACGAGCAGTACTTC
few TRBJ1-5 TRBV6-2/TRBV6-3 NA CASSDESNQPQHF TGTGCCAGCAGTGATGAAAGCAATCAGCCCCAGCATTTT